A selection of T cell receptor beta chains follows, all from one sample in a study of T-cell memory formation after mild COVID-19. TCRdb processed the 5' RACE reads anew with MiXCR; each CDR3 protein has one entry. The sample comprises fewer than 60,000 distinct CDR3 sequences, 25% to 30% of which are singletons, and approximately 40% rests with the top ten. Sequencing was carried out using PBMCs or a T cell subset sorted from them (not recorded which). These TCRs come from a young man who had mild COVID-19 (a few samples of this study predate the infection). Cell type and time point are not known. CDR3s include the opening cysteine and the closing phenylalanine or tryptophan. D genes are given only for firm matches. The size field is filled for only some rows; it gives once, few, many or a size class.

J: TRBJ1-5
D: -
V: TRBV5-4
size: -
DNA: TGTGCCAGCAGCGGCGGAGTTGCTCAGCCCCAGCATTTT
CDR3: CASSGGVAQPQHF

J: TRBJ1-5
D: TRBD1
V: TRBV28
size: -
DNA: TGTGCCAGCAGTATACGGACAGGCCATAGCAATCAGCCCCAGCATTTT
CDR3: CASSIRTGHSNQPQHF

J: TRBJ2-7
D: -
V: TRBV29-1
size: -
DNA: TGCAGCGTGGCGGACGAGGACTACGAGCAGTACTTC
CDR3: CSVADEDYEQYF

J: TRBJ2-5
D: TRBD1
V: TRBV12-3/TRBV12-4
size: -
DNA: TGTGCCAGCAGTTTGCGGACAGGGGTCGGGGAGACCCAGTACTTC
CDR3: CASSLRTGVGETQYF

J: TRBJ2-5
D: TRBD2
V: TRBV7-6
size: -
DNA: TGTGCCAGCAGCTCCACCCTAATACGCGGGGGAGAGACCCAGTACTTC
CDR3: CASSSTLIRGGETQYF

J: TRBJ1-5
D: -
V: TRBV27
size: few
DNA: TGTGCCAGCAAGAGGGAGGGAGGGAACAATCAGCCCCAGCATTTT
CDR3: CASKREGGNNQPQHF

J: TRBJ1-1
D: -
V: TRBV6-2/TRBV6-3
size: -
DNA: TGTGCCAGCAGCTTGGTAATTGCGGACCTCATGAACACTGAAGCTTTCTTT
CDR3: CASSLVIADLMNTEAFF

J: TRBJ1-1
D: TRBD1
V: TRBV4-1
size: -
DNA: TGCGCCAGCAGCCAAGATCGTCCAGGGGGGTGGATGAACACTGAAGCTTTCTTT
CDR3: CASSQDRPGGWMNTEAFF

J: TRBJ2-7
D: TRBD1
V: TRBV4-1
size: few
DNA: TGCGCCAGCAGCTCCCGGGACAGGGGGGGCCACGAGCAGTACTTC
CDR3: CASSSRDRGGHEQYF

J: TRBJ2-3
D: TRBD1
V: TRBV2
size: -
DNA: TGTGCCAGCAGTGAATGGACAGGGATAGGGGATACGCAGTATTTT
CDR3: CASSEWTGIGDTQYF

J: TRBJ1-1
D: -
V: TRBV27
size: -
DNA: TGTGCCAGCAGTTTTAAAGAGACCACTGAAGCTTTCTTT
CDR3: CASSFKETTEAFF

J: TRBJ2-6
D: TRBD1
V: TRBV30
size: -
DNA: TGTGCCTGGAGTGTAAGGGACAGGGAGTCCATCTCTGGGGCCAACGTCCTGACTTTC
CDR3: CAWSVRDRESISGANVLTF

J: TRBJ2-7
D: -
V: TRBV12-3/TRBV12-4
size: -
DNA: TGTGCCAGCAGACAAAATGTGGGGAGCTACGAGCAGTACTTC
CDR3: CASRQNVGSYEQYF

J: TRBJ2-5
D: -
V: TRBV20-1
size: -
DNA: TGCAGTGCTAGAGATGACTACCAAGAGACCCAGTACTTC
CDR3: CSARDDYQETQYF

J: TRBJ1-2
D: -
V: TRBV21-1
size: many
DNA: TGTGCCAGCCCGCCCGGCGGGACGGGTGGCTACACCTTC
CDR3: CASPPGGTGGYTF

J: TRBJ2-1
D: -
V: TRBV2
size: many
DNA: TGTGCCAGCAGTGACATAGCGGTCGAGTTGAATGAGCAGTTCTTC
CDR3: CASSDIAVELNEQFF

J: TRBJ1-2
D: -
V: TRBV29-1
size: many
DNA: TGCAGCGTTAAGGGGGGTGATAACTATGGCTACACCTTC
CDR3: CSVKGGDNYGYTF

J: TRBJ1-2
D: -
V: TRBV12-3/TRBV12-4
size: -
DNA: TGTGCCAGCAGTTTCGGTTGGAGCTATGGCTACACCTTC
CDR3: CASSFGWSYGYTF

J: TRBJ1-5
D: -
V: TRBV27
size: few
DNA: TGTGCCAGCAGTGCTCAGGGCAGCAATCAGCCCCAGCATTTT
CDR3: CASSAQGSNQPQHF

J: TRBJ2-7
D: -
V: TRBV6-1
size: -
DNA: TGTGCCAGCAGTGTATTTCAGGGCTACGAGCAGTACTTC
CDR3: CASSVFQGYEQYF

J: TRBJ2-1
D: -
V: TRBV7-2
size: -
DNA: TGTGCCAGCAGCTTAACTCGCGGAAATGAGCAGTTCTTC
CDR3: CASSLTRGNEQFF

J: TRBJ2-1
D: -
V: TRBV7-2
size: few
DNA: TGTGCCAGCAGCGCCCCCCCTATGGGTAGTAGCAATGAGCAGTTCTTC
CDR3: CASSAPPMGSSNEQFF